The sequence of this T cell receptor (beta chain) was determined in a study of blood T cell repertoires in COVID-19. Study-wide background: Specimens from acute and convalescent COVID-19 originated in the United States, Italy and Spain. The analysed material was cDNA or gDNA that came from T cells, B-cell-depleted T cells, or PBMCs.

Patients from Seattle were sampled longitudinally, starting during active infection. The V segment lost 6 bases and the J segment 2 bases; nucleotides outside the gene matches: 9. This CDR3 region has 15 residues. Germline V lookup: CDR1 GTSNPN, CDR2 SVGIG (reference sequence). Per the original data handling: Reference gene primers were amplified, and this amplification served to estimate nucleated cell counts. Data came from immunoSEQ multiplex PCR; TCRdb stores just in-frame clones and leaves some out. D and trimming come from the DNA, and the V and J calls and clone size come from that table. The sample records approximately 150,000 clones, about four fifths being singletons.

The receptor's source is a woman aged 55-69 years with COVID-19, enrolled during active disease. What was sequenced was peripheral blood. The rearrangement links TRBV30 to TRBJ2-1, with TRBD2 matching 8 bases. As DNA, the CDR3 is TGTGCCTGTTCGACGGGACTAGATCCCTACAATGAGCAGTTCTTC. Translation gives CACSTGLDPYNEQFF.